Reported below is one T cell receptor (beta chain). Its antigen is not identified. TCR beta VDJ and CDR3 were profiled, and genomic DNA was the template. TCRdb passed the reads through MiXCR, listing each CDR3 protein once. The repertoire holds under 350,000 distinct CDR3 sequences, with roughly 61% as singletons. CDR1 and CDR2 (germline): SGHDN, FVKESK. Between the trimmed V and J ends, which lost 4 bases and 7 bases, there was a span of 22 bases. The CDR3 length is 16 residues. Flow cytometry had shown expanded CD8+CD57+ cells in the patients chosen for sequencing. Each patient carried a diagnosis of severe acquired aplastic anemia. This sample stems from a study of CD8+CD57+ T cells in acquired aplastic anemia. In the study overall: The DNA of sorted CD4+ and CD8+ cells averaged roughly 3.2 ug. Overall study results and limits: Common to patients and controls were twenty-nine CD8+ CDR3 sequences.

This TCR was sampled from a human donor with aplastic anemia. The sequencing input was sorted CD4+, CD8+, or CD8+CD57+ T cells (not recorded which) from PBMCs. J is TRBJ1-2 and V is TRBV14; D unresolved. CDR3 sequence reads: CASSPYGGSSSGGYTF. The CDR3, as DNA: TGTGCCAGCAGCCCATACGGAGGTAGTTCTTCTGGTGGCTACACCTTC.